This T cell receptor beta chain is from a study of identical twins (dated by TCRdb to 2016 to 2017). Study-wide context: To test whether fetal clonotypes persist, the study used deep sequencing on TCR alpha and beta repertoires from monozygotic twins, unrelated adults of various ages, and cord blood. To rule out contamination, the twin experiments were replicated at different times with different library preparation protocols.

The paper as a whole reports these results and caveats: Because the same donors could not be followed over many years, conclusions were based on cross-sectional statistical analysis. Compared with coincidental sharing between unrelated individuals, an excess of low generation-probability sequences was observed among out-of-frame TCR alpha sequences shared between twins. Fewer insertions were carried by abundant cord blood beta clonotypes, a similar but weaker trend appeared in young adult naive repertoires, and no such trend appeared in memory repertoires. A weaker excess of twin sharing was found in beta out-of-frame sequences because the signal-to-noise ratio was lowered by fewer shared sequences. Invariant T cells such as MAIT and iNKT could partly confound zero-insertion analyses, though diverse VJ usage argued against this for most clonotypes. In monozygotic twins, recombination models systematically underestimated out-of-frame TCR alpha sharing, but the models matched the sharing seen between unrelated individuals.

Library construction relied on 5' RACE. TCRdb records Illumina HiSeq 2000 as the sequencer. A universal primer binding site was introduced by template switching, and a unique molecular identifier was present in the final cDNA, enabling accurate counting of TCR cDNA molecules. First-strand cDNA for TCR alpha and beta chains was synthesized from specific primers in the conserved constant-segment region. To control for contamination, every cDNA library carried two barcodes: a SMART-Mk sample barcode plus Illumina barcodes. TruSeq adapter sequences and Illumina sample barcodes were added in two successive PCR steps. The TCR alpha and beta cDNA libraries were sequenced on the Illumina HiSeq platform using custom primers. Per the authors' processing: Unique molecular identifiers were extracted from raw reads with MiGEC, and CDR3 positions were determined with MiXCR. For each individual, recombination models were inferred using an EM algorithm with the repgenHMM and IGoR tools. Shared clonotype analysis was performed with the tcR package in R, normalizing sharing by the product of cloneset sizes. To study raw recombination free of thymic and clonal selection effects, out-of-frame nonproductive sequences were analyzed. The raw public data were reprocessed by TCRdb itself: fastp quality trimming at Q25, MiXCR clonotype calling, in-frame beta chains only. Rows with one shared CDR3 protein collapse into an entry with the most common genes and DNA. In this record, the V and J calls reflect TCRdb's handling and not the investigators' own analysis. This sample holds 500,000 to 650,000 distinct CDR3 sequences; 20% to 25% were observed only once. Clones ranked in the top ten supply approximately 0.48% of the sample.

Comment on this clonotype: Its antigen remains unidentified. Base quality data are lacking; no much larger clone is found one base away.

All donors were healthy Caucasians. Three pairs of female monozygotic twins, all aged about 18 to 30 years, made up the twin cohort. Positive isolation kits from Invitrogen were used to isolate CD4+ and CD8+ T cell populations. The sample was also linked to a second study, of yellow fever vaccine responses in identical twins. The second study's authors report: According to the authors, in identical twins the way T cells responded to vaccination appeared partly convergent and partly personalized. In the study, vaccine-responding T cell clones were precisely tracked in identical twins.

This TCR came from a young woman in good health. Sequences were obtained from CD4+ T cells sorted from blood.

The CDR3 sequence is CASSETILNTEAFF. The DNA reads as follows: TGTGCCAGCAGTGAAACTATCTTGAACACTGAAGCTTTCTTT. The V gene is TRBV2 and the J gene is TRBJ1-1; the D gene cannot be named for sure. Inclusive of the bounding cysteine and phenylalanine, the CDR3 is 14 residues long. Only the CDR3 DNA stays, 42 bases, in frame from base 1. The V and J ends are trimmed by 2 bases and 0 bases, leaving 7 bases between them. CDR1 and CDR2 are read off the germline V gene as SNHLY and FYNNEI. The full variable domain, with segments outside the CDR3 supplied by the reference TRBV2 and TRBJ1-1 proteins, appears as EPEVTQTPSHQVTQMGQEVILRCVPISNHLYFYWYRQILGQKVEFLVSFYNNEISEKSEIFDDQFSVERPDGSNFTLKIRSTKLEDSAMYFCASSETILNTEAFFGQGTRLTVV.